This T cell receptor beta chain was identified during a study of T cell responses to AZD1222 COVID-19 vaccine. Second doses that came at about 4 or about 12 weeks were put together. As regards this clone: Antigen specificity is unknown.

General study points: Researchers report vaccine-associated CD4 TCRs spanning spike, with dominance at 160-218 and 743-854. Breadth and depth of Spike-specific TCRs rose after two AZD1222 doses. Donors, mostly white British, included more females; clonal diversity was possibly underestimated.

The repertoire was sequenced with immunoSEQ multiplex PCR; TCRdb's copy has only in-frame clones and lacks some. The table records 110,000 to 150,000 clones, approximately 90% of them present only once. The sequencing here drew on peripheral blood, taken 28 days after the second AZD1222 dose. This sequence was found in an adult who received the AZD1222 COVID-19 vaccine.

The CDR3 here is CASGAGVPYEQYF. The CDR3 bases are TGCGCCTCCGGGGCGGGGGTTCCCTACGAGCAGTACTTC. The J gene is TRBJ2-7, the V gene TRBV10-2, with 7 bases matching TRBD2. The CDR3 is 13 residues long. Trimming cost V 11 bases and J 2 bases; bases outside gene matches: 9. Looked up from germline, CDR1 is WSHSY and CDR2 is SAAADI.